This is a list of T cell receptor beta chains from one sample in a study of T cell repertoires in cytomegalovirus infection. TCRdb ran MiXCR on the reads and lists one entry per CDR3 protein. In the table there are 350,000 to 550,000 distinct CDR3 sequences, 31% of which are singletons. The sequenced material came from PBMCs. Every receptor here comes from a human donor in good health (CMV status not recorded). Some clones in this sample may be carry-over from other donors' samples. Each CDR3 is given with its conserved first and last residue. The D gene is left open where the match is weak. Clone size is stated in some rows and not others, as once, few, many or a class when expanded.

v_call	clone_size	j_call	d_call	cdr3_nt	cdr3_aa
TRBV2	.	TRBJ2-3	.	TGTGCCAGCAGGGGACCACAGGAGAGCACAGATACGCAGTATTTT	CASRGPQESTDTQYF
TRBV12-5	few	TRBJ2-3	.	TGTGCTAGTGCGGGGGCCCCAGATACGCAGTATTTT	CASAGAPDTQYF
TRBV11-2	few	TRBJ1-4	.	TGTGCCAGCAGCTGGATGGGACTCCAGAATGAAAAACTGTTTTTT	CASSWMGLQNEKLFF
TRBV19	.	TRBJ2-3	TRBD1	TGTGCCAGTAGTTTATCCGGTACAGGGGGCGGCGCAGATACGCAGTATTTT	CASSLSGTGGGADTQYF
TRBV20-1	.	TRBJ2-7	TRBD2	TGCAGTGTCGGGTTGGCGGGGGAAAAGAATAACTACGAGCAGTACTTC	CSVGLAGEKNNYEQYF
TRBV7-6	many	TRBJ1-4	.	TGTGCCAGCAGCTTAGCCAGGGGCAATGAAAAACTGTTTTTT	CASSLARGNEKLFF
TRBV7-8	many	TRBJ2-2	.	TGTGCCAGCAGCTTACAGCACAGGAACACCGGGGAGCTGTTTTTT	CASSLQHRNTGELFF
TRBV20-1	.	TRBJ1-1	.	TGCAGTGCCAGGAGCCGATGGAACACTGAAGCTTTCTTT	CSARSRWNTEAFF
TRBV7-2	few	TRBJ2-7	TRBD1	TGTGCCAGCAGCTTCCCACCCACGGGACAGGGGTACGAGCAGTACTTC	CASSFPPTGQGYEQYF
TRBV6-1	.	TRBJ1-4	.	TGTGCCAGCCGGGCCGGGGAGGGCGGAAAACTGTTTTTT	CASRAGEGGKLFF
TRBV20-1	.	TRBJ1-3	TRBD1	TGCAGTGCTCCAGGGGGCGCTGGAAACACCATATATTTT	CSAPGGAGNTIYF
TRBV7-2	few	TRBJ1-1	.	TGTGCCAGCAGGGGGACACCGAACACTGAAGCTTTCTTT	CASRGTPNTEAFF
TRBV12-3/TRBV12-4	.	TRBJ2-3	TRBD2	TGTGCCAGCAGTCCCCGGGGGCGGGGGGGTACCGATACGCAGTATTTT	CASSPRGRGGTDTQYF
TRBV19	many	TRBJ2-5	TRBD2	TGTGCCAGTAGTATTTTAGCGGGGGGACAAGAGACCCAGTACTTC	CASSILAGGQETQYF
TRBV20-1	.	TRBJ1-2	TRBD1	TGCAGTGCTTCACGGGACAGGGCTGTTGGCTACACCTTC	CSASRDRAVGYTF
TRBV11-2	.	TRBJ1-2	.	TGTGCCAGCAGCTCTGGGGAGACAGGATGGCTCCGGGGCTACACCTTT	CASSSGETGWLRGYTF
TRBV7-2	few	TRBJ1-1	TRBD1	TGTGCCAGCAGCTTAGCTGGTGGAACAGGGGTGAACACTGAAGCTTTCTTT	CASSLAGGTGVNTEAFF
TRBV15	few	TRBJ2-1	.	TGTGCCACCAGCAGAGTCTTGGATTACAATGAGCAGTTCTTC	CATSRVLDYNEQFF
TRBV25-1	.	TRBJ1-5	.	TGTGCCAGCAGTGAAGGGGGGTTTAGCAATCAGCCCCAGCATTTT	CASSEGGFSNQPQHF
TRBV27	.	TRBJ1-5	.	TGTGCCAGCAGTTTCACAGGCACCAATCAGCCCCAGCATTTT	CASSFTGTNQPQHF
TRBV7-9	few	TRBJ1-1	TRBD1	TGTGCCAGCAGCCGATACCCGTCGGACAGGGGCACTGAAGCTTTCTTT	CASSRYPSDRGTEAFF
TRBV20-1	.	TRBJ1-5	TRBD1	TGCAGTGCCAGACAGGGGAGGGATCAGCCCCAGCATTTT	CSARQGRDQPQHF
TRBV3-1	once	TRBJ2-5	.	TGTGCCAGCAGCTCCCCGGGACTCCCGGAGACCCAGTACTTC	CASSSPGLPETQYF
TRBV27	few	TRBJ1-2	.	TGTGCCAGCAGGGTAAATGCTCTCTATGGCTACACCTTC	CASRVNALYGYTF
TRBV4-3	once	TRBJ2-4	.	TGCGCCAGCAGCCAAGATTTGAAGGACGGCAAAAACATTCAGTACTTC	CASSQDLKDGKNIQYF
TRBV9	.	TRBJ2-3	TRBD2	TGTGCCAGCAGCGTAGTGGCAGGGAGGGGCGCTACGCAGTATTTT	CASSVVAGRGATQYF
TRBV6-6	.	TRBJ2-4	.	TGTGCCAGCAGTTCCCTACTGGGTGGGAAAAACATTCAGTACTTC	CASSSLLGGKNIQYF